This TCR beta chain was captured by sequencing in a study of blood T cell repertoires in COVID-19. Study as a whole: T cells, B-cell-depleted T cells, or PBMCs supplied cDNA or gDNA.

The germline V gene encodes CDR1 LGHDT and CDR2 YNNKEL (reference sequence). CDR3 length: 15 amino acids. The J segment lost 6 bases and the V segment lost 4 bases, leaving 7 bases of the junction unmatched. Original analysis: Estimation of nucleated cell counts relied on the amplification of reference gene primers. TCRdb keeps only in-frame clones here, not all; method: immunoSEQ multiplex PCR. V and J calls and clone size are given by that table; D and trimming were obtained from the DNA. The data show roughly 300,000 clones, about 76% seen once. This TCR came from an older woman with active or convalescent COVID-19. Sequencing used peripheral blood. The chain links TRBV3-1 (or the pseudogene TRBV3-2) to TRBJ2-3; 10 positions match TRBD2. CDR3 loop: CASSPAGGPGDTQYF. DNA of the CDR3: TGTGCCAGCAGCCCAGCGGGGGGGCCGGGGGATACGCAGTATTTT.